This T cell receptor beta chain stems from a study of blood T cell repertoires in COVID-19. Overall study: From T cells, B-cell-depleted T cells, or PBMCs came the material, which was cDNA or gDNA.

Per the original data handling: Counts of nucleated cells, estimated from reference gene primer amplification, were obtained. Profiling relied on immunoSEQ multiplex PCR, and the TCRdb table lists in-frame clones only, not all of them. Clone size and the V and J calls come from that table; the DNA yielded D and trimming. This table holds tens of thousands of clones, almost 85% found once. V was shortened by 4 bases and J by 0 bases, with 12 bases between the two germline ends. Germline-derived CDR1 and CDR2 are MDHEN and SYDVKM. This CDR3 region has 15 residues. This clonotype originated in a man aged 45-65 years with acute or convalescent COVID-19. The sequenced material came from peripheral blood. The chain couples TRBV28 to TRBJ1-2; tentative D call: TRBD1 (6 bases). The CDR3 nucleotides read TGTGCCAGCAGTTATCACAGGGCCGCTAACTATGGCTACACCTTC. This gives the protein CASSYHRAANYGYTF.